This T cell receptor beta chain was sequenced during a study of vaccination effects on CD4 cells after COVID-19. Study-wide context: Sample donation by two convalescent patients took place 16 days and one week before vaccination.

The ends were cut back, 1 base at V and 6 bases at J, with 16 bases in the middle. The CDR3 is 16 residues long. CDR1 and CDR2 from the germline V gene are MGHRA and YSYEKL. Following culture for approximately ten days, CD4+ T cells were isolated. Half the medium was replaced with IL-2 medium on days 3 and 7. Repertoires were generated with immunoSEQ multiplex PCR, while TCRdb's copy carries only in-frame clones and drops some. The table records 40,000 to 55,000 clones, 60% to 80% of them present only once. In this sample, this clone turned up once. Its antigen is not identified. The sequencing used CD4+ T cells from PBMCs cultured without peptide, collected before COVID-19 vaccination. V is TRBV4-1 and J is TRBJ1-5; tentative D call: TRBD1 (6 bases). The sequence came from a human donor who had a prior SARS-CoV-2 infection. CDR3: CASSQGSGRGGQPQHF. CDR3 coding DNA: TGCGCCAGCAGCCAAGGTTCCGGCAGGGGCGGTCAGCCCCAGCATTTT.